This entry features one TCR beta chain sequence. At one end, the junction sequence differs from germline, possibly due to a read error. Using RNA template, CDR3s of TCR alpha and beta were amplified with iRepertoire arm-PCR. Via MiXCR, TCRdb re-called the multiplex PCR reads, giving one row per CDR3 protein. The sample yields more than 300,000 distinct CDR3 sequences, about 40% seen once. This sample stems from a study of glioma-infiltrating T cells. Germline CDR1 MGHRA, CDR2 YSYEKL. The CDR3 sequence is 15 residues long. This sequence originates from a human donor with low-grade glioma or glioblastoma, undergoing nonglioma brain surgery, or in good health (not recorded which). The chain recombines TRBV4-1 with TRBJ2-1, with D unresolved. The source material was glioma tissue, nonneoplastic brain tissue, or PBMCs (not recorded which). CDR3 region: CVSSQGISSYNEQFF. The CDR3 bases are TGCGTCAGCAGCCAAGGAATCAGCTCCTACAATGAGCAGTTCTTC.